What follows describes a single T cell receptor (beta chain). This clone was recorded a few times. This clone's antigen is unknown. No much larger clonotype is one base removed from it; base qualities were not supplied. The immunoSEQ hsTCRB v3.0 assay was used at survey level resolution to sequence the TRB variable region. A depth of about 40,000-50,000 T-cell genomes per sample was targeted for TRB sequencing. TRB libraries were pooled and sequenced on an Illumina MiSeq using a v3 150-cycle kit. Processing in the source paper ran as follows. Repertoire analysis was performed in R inside a reproducible Nextflow workflow that covered QC, data transformation and analysis. LymphoSeq2, an R package for AIRR-Seq data exploration, was used to implement custom analyses. A few samples that yielded fewer than 5000 total TRB sequences were excluded, so that fewer than 250 HIV repertoires were analyzed. Among the approximately 200 retained HIV repertoires, approximately 59 were collected before ART initiation and under 150 after ART initiation. Each repertoire was downsampled to 5000 TRB nucleotide sequences, and summary statistics were averaged across 100 downsampling iterations. The analysis kept only TRB sequences whose CDR3 regions were at least seven amino acids long. Diversity was measured with a Shannon entropy-derived clonality score and the Gini coefficient. In the repertoire networks, any two of the top 5000 CDR3 amino acid sequences were connected whenever the two sequences differed by an edit distance of one. GLIPH2 predicted antigen specificity groups and MHC restriction for TRB CDR3 amino acid sequences. To flag known CMV, EBV, HIV or tissue antigen associations, CDR3 amino acid sequences were matched against VDJdb and McPAS-TCR. Pre-ART, post-ART and control groups were compared with Wilcoxon signed-rank tests and Holm-Bonferroni correction. TCRdb took over this immuneACCESS table, retaining in-frame rearrangements with V and J assigned. Such tables are incomplete; in checked studies, under half of the missing clones stem from an unresolved V gene, and the remainder is unexplained. V, J and clone size derive from that table, while D and trimming were established from the DNA sequence. Here the sample has fewer than 40,000 clones; 65% to 85% occur a single time. The ten largest clones capture approximately 8% of the sample.

The germline V gene specifies SGHNT as CDR1 and YENEEA as CDR2. At the junction V is shortened by 3 bases and J by 2 bases, with 10 bases in between. Inclusive of the bounding cysteine and phenylalanine, the CDR3 is 14 residues long. CDR3 DNA is the only sequence kept; it has 42 bases, read in frame from the first base. The sample comes from a study of long-term antiretroviral therapy in people with HIV (dated by TCRdb to 2021 to 2024). Describing the broader study: The earliest samples were collected roughly a decade before the 2015 WHO recommendation for immediate ART, at a time when ART was usually postponed until CD4 counts fell. This retrospective serial study examined whether starting ART and sustained HIV suppression were associated with changes in the composition and diversity of the TRB repertoire in peripheral blood. The cohort contributed fewer than 200 cryopreserved PBMC samples from a few dozen adults with confirmed HIV infection, collected serially over a mean of about six years (range 1-12). About 40% of the roughly 30 participants with HIV were female. No cross-contamination during QIAcube processing was shown when test extractions of a monoclonal T-cell line were performed alongside about 30 polyclonal samples. What the research found in general, with its limitations: The samples span the years 2004 to 2017, and the ART regimens used may be less effective than current regimens. Expanded TRB clones identified before ART initiation dominated the repertoire at all time points, although this dominance fluctuated and declined in many PLHIV after ART. Inferences about post-ART repertoire changes were limited because no data were available on ART adherence, viral resistance or therapy changes. Limited PBMC availability meant only the TCR beta chain was sequenced, without alpha chain pairing. HIV repertoires had narrower CDR3 length ranges than controls, and the network structure suggested an antigen-experienced repertoire that shifted only slightly toward naive after ART. Starting ART was linked to a significant rise in TRB diversity, yet even after long-term ART the diversity remained significantly lower than in transplant donor controls. Because cell numbers in pre-ART samples were limited, unsorted PBMC were profiled instead of sorted CD4+ and CD8+ T cells.

To be included, a participant needed at least one PBMC sample from before ART initiation plus at least two post-ART samples. Every participant with HIV received treatment in the United States of America. Before DNA extraction, cryopreserved samples of roughly 1-10 million PBMC were thawed and washed. At the time of the earliest PBMC sample, participants with HIV were aged between roughly 20 and 60 years. Each participant contributed PBMC samples from 1-4 timepoints before ART initiation and 2-8 timepoints after ART initiation, with a median of 7 samples. For every participant, serial HIV viral load, CD4+ T-cell count, ART history and demographic data were obtained. A Qiagen kit on a QIAcube was used to extract genomic DNA from unsorted PBMC, with samples processed in batches of 12.

The receptor comes from a woman aged 50 to 60 with HIV. The rearrangement joined TRBV11-3 to TRBJ2-5; TRBD1 might be the D gene, on 6 matching bases. This specimen consisted of unsorted PBMCs, obtained 3.1 years after starting antiretroviral therapy. CDR3 sequence: CASSFAGTQETQYF. The DNA sequence is as follows: TGTGCCAGCAGCTTCGCCGGGACACAAGAGACCCAGTACTTC.